Given below is one T cell receptor beta chain in context. Its antigen is unidentified. These data originate in a study of cytomegalovirus exposure and HLA in healthy donors. The wider study: The roughly 120 validation repertoires, a later analysis reported, used the same platform as the approximately 670 first-cohort repertoires.

The CDR3 sequence is 13 residues long. Between the trimmed V and J ends, which lost 10 bases and 4 bases, there was a span of 14 bases. In germline, CDR1 is MDHEN, CDR2 SYDVKM. Using immunoSEQ multiplex PCR, the repertoire was profiled, and TCRdb retains in-frame clones only, with some absent. The profile shows about 160,000 clones, 84% of them singletons. Findings and limits, study-wide: In the roughly 130 validation repertoires, a later analysis found that first-cohort TCR clusters tended to co-occur. The study designated fewer than 200 TCR beta chains cytomegalovirus-associated.

Sequencing input: PBMCs. The origin of this receptor is a man aged 25-45 years in good health and CMV-seropositive. This chain joins TRBV28 and TRBJ2-1; weak D call: TRBD2 (5 bases). This chain's CDR3 is CATADSLYNEQFF. In nucleotides, the CDR3 is TGTGCCACCGCGGACTCCCTTTACAATGAGCAGTTCTTC.